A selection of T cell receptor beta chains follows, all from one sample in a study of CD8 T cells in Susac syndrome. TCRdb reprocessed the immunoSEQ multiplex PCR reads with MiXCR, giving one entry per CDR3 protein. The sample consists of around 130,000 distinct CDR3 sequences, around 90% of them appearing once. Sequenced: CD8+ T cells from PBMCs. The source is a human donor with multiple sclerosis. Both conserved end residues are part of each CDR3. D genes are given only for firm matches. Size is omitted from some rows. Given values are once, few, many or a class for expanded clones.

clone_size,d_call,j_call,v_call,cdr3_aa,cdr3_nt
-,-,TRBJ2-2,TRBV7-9,CAIIGVTGELFF,TGTGCCATCATAGGGGTTACCGGGGAGCTGTTTTTT
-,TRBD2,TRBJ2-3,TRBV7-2,CASSRGWREARAQYF,TGTGCCAGCAGCCGAGGGTGGCGGGAGGCCCGGGCGCAGTATTTT
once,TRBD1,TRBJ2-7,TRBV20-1,CSARGGIGYEQYF,TGCAGTGCGCGAGGGGGCATAGGTTACGAGCAGTACTTC
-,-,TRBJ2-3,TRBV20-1,CSARDQTDTQYF,TGCAGTGCTAGGGACCAGACAGATACGCAGTATTTT
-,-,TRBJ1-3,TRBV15,CATSRGSDSGNTIYF,TGTGCCACCAGCAGAGGTTCAGACTCTGGAAACACCATATATTTT
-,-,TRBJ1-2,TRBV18,CASSPPPPKVYTF,TGTGCCAGCTCACCGCCTCCTCCAAAAGTCTACACCTTC
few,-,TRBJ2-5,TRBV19,CASSAGETQYF,TGTGCCAGTAGTGCCGGAGAGACCCAGTACTTC
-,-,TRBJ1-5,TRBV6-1,CASSDFLGVSESNQPQHF,TGTGCCAGCAGTGACTTCCTAGGGGTCTCGGAGAGCAATCAGCCCCAGCATTTT
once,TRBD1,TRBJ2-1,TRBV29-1,CSVDDRGQNNEQFF,TGCAGCGTTGATGACAGGGGGCAAAACAATGAGCAGTTCTTC
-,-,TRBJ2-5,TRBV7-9,CASSLHVAFGGETQYF,TGTGCCAGCAGCCTCCACGTGGCTTTTGGAGGCGAGACCCAGTACTTC
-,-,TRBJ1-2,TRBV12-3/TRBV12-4,CASSPYRDQGYTF,TGTGCCAGCAGCCCTTACAGGGATCAAGGCTACACCTTC
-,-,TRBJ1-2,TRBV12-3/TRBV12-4,CASSSDSSRSGYTF,TGTGCCAGCAGTTCGGACAGCTCGCGCTCGGGCTACACCTTC
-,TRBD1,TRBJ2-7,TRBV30,CAGTRPDRGFYEQYF,TGTGCTGGGACCAGGCCGGACAGGGGTTTCTACGAGCAGTACTTC
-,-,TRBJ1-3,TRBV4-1,CASSQGGITIYF,TGCGCCAGCAGCCAAGGCGGGATCACCATATATTTT
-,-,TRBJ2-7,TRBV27,CASSSSGFYYEQYF,TGTGCCAGCAGTTCCTCTGGGTTTTACTACGAGCAGTACTTC
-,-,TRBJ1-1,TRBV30,CAWSPGNTEAFF,TGTGCCTGGTCCCCAGGGAACACTGAAGCTTTCTTT
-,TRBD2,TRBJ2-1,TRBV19,CASSIGGLAGVLNEQFF,TGTGCCAGTAGTATAGGGGGACTAGCGGGAGTTCTAAATGAGCAGTTCTTC
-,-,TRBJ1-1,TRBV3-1,CASSQDWGLNTEAFF,TGTGCCAGCAGCCAAGATTGGGGACTGAACACTGAAGCTTTCTTT
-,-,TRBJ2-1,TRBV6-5,CASSYSSVSYEQFF,TGTGCCAGCAGTTACTCGTCGGTATCCTACGAGCAGTTCTTC
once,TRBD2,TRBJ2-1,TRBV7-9,CASSLSGRALGEQFF,TGTGCCAGCAGCCTAAGCGGGAGGGCCCTCGGTGAGCAGTTCTTC
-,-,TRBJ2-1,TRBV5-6,CASSEGGGDEQFF,TGTGCCAGCAGCGAGGGAGGGGGGGATGAGCAGTTCTTC
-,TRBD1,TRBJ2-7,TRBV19,CASTAGQGAFEQYF,TGTGCCAGTACCGCAGGACAGGGGGCCTTCGAGCAGTACTTC
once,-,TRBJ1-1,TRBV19,CASSIQSGGSTEAFF,TGTGCCAGTAGTATACAGTCCGGCGGGAGCACTGAAGCTTTCTTT
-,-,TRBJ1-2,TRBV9,CASSGSVGPIYTF,TGTGCCAGCAGCGGTTCAGTGGGGCCGATCTACACCTTC
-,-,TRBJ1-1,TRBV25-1,CASSNTGFSTEAFF,TGTGCCAGCAGTAATACAGGGTTTAGCACTGAAGCTTTCTTT
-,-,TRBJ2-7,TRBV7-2,CASSLRITRTGEQYF,TGTGCCAGCAGCCTAAGGATTACTCGTACGGGCGAGCAGTACTTC
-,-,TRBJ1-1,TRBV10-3,CAISERGTEAFF,TGTGCCATCAGCGAACGGGGGACTGAAGCTTTCTTT
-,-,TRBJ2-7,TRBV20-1,CSADERRPEQYF,TGCAGTGCCGATGAACGGCGGCCCGAGCAGTACTTC
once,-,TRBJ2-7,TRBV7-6,CASSLGDSGSYEQYF,TGTGCCAGCAGCTTAGGAGATTCGGGCTCCTACGAGCAGTACTTC
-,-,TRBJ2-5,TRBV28,CASSFTPRGSGLVSETQYF,TGTGCCAGCAGTTTCACCCCCAGGGGCTCTGGATTGGTTAGCGAGACCCAGTACTTC
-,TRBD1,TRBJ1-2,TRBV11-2,CASSLDDGTGVMSGYTF,TGTGCCAGCAGCTTAGATGATGGGACAGGGGTAATGAGTGGCTACACCTTC
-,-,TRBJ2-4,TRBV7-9,CASSSQDDIQYF,TGTGCCAGCAGCTCTCAAGACGACATTCAGTACTTC
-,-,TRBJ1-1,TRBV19,CASSHGQPNTEAFF,TGTGCCAGTAGTCACGGACAGCCGAACACTGAAGCTTTCTTT
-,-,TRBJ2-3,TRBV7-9,CASSSYLGVADTQYF,TGTGCCAGCAGCTCTTACCTAGGGGTGGCAGATACGCAGTATTTT
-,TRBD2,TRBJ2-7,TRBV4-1,CASSQASGTSSYEQYF,TGCGCCAGCAGCCAAGCCTCCGGGACTAGCAGCTACGAGCAGTACTTC
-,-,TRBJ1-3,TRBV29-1,CSVEDWTGANPGNTIYF,TGCAGCGTTGAAGATTGGACGGGGGCGAATCCTGGAAACACCATATATTTT
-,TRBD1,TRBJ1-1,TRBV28,CASSFQGAAEAFF,TGTGCCAGCAGTTTTCAGGGGGCGGCTGAAGCTTTCTTT
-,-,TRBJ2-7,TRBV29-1,CSVRGGSSYEQYF,TGCAGCGTTCGAGGAGGGTCGTCCTACGAGCAGTACTTC
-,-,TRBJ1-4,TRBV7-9,CASSLDGEKLFF,TGTGCCAGCAGCTTAGATGGTGAAAAACTGTTTTTT
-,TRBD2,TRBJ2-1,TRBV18,CASSPPFPTGTSRVNEQFF,TGTGCCAGCTCACCACCGTTCCCTACCGGGACTAGCAGGGTCAATGAGCAGTTCTTC
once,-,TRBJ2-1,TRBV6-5,CASSYSSNNEQFF,TGTGCCAGCAGTTACTCGAGCAATAATGAGCAGTTCTTC
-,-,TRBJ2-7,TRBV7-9,CASSLDPSATYEQYF,TGTGCCAGCAGCTTAGACCCGTCAGCAACCTACGAGCAGTACTTC
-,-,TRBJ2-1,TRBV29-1,CSVLDLEQFF,TGCAGCGTTCTCGACCTTGAGCAGTTCTTC
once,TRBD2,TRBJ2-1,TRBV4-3,CASSQIAGSDYNEQFF,TGCGCCAGCAGCCAAATAGCGGGAAGTGACTACAATGAGCAGTTCTTC
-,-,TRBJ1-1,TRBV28,CASSFRGRTEAFF,TGTGCCAGCAGTTTTCGGGGGCGCACTGAAGCTTTCTTT
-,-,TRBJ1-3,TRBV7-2,CASSPEGVDMGNTIYF,TGTGCCAGCAGCCCAGAGGGGGTAGATATGGGAAACACCATATATTTT
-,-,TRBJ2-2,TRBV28,CASSFLLRTTGELFF,TGTGCCAGCAGTTTTCTTCTCAGGACCACCGGGGAGCTGTTTTTT
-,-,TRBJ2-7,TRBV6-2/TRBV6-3,CASSSAGDGYEQYF,TGTGCCAGCAGTTCCGCCGGGGACGGATACGAGCAGTACTTC
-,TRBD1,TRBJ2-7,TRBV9,CASSAGTGGRREQYF,TGTGCCAGCAGCGCAGGGACAGGGGGAAGGCGAGAGCAGTACTTC
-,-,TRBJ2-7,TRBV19,CASNIGTNEQYF,TGTGCAAGTAACATAGGGACAAACGAGCAGTACTTC
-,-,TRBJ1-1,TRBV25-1,CASSEFSEPGNTEAFF,TGTGCCAGCAGTGAATTTTCCGAGCCAGGAAACACTGAAGCTTTCTTT
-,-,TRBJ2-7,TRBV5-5,CASSESGVAYEQYF,TGTGCCAGCAGCGAGTCAGGGGTCGCCTACGAGCAGTACTTC
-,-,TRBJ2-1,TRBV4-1,CASSQVLTGEQFF,TGCGCCAGCAGCCAAGTTTTAACAGGGGAGCAGTTCTTC
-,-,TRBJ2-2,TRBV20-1,CSASRNTGELFF,TGCAGTGCTAGCAGAAACACCGGGGAGCTGTTTTTT